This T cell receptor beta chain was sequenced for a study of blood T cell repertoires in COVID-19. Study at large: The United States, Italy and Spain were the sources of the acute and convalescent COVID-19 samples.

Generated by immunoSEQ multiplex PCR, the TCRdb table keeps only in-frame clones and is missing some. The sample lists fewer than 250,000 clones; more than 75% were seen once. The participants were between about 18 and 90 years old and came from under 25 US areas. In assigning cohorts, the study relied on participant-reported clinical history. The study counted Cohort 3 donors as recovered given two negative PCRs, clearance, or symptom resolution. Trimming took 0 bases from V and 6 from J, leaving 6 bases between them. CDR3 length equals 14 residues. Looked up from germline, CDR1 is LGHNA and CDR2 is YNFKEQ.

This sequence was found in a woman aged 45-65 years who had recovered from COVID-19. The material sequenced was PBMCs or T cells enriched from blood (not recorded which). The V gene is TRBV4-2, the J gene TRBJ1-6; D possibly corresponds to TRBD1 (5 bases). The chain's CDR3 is CASSQEQVNSPLHF. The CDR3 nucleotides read TGTGCCAGCAGCCAAGAACAGGTTAATTCACCCCTCCACTTT.